Presented here are 15 T cell receptor beta chains from one specimen sequenced in a study of T cell changes during pregnancy in multiple sclerosis. Assay used: immunoSEQ multiplex PCR; TCRdb lists only in-frame clones, some missing. The top ten clones hold roughly 1.8% of a sample with 50,000 or so clones, roughly 93% of them seen once. Sequencing used peripheral blood, obtained in the second trimester of pregnancy. These receptor sequences come from a female donor with multiple sclerosis, enrolled in a pregnancy study.

The V and J genes are TRBV4-3 and TRBJ2-7, with TRBD1 as a possible D gene (5 bases). The CDR3 consists of 14 residues. The germline V gene encodes CDR1 LGHNA and CDR2 YSLEER. V lost 0 bases, J lost 2 bases, and 8 bases lay in between. CDR3 nucleotides: TGCGCCAGCAGCCAAGACAGGGCGCCCTACGAGCAGTACTTC. As protein: CASSQDRAPYEQYF.

The rearrangement uses TRBV28 and TRBJ2-6, with D uncertain. V lost 4 bases to trimming and J lost 0 bases, with 7 bases between them. The germline V gene encodes CDR1 MDHEN and CDR2 SYDVKM. This CDR3 has 15 residues. The CDR3, as DNA: TGTGCCAGCAGTTGGCACGCCTCTGGGGCCAACGTCCTGACTTTC. It encodes CASSWHASGANVLTF.

The chain joins TRBV27 to TRBJ2-2, with 7 nucleotides matching TRBD1. The CDR3 length is 16 residues. V lost 6 bases, J lost 0 bases, and 7 bases stayed unmatched. Germline V CDR1 and CDR2: MNHEY, SMNVEV (reference sequence). Written as DNA, the CDR3 is TGTGCCAGCAGACCCAGACAGGGCGCGAACACCGGGGAGCTGTTTTTT. This translates into CASRPRQGANTGELFF.

The chain employs TRBV28 and TRBJ1-2; D not certain. V lost 9 bases and J lost 5, with 16 bases in between. Germline V gives CDR1 MDHEN, CDR2 SYDVKM. CDR3 length equals 13 residues. CDR3 DNA: TGTGCCAGTCGGGCGGGCTCGTTATATGGCTACACCTTC. Its translation: CASRAGSLYGYTF.

The chain carries TRBV6-5 and TRBJ2-1; TRBD1 agrees at 9 bases. CDR3 length: 16 residues. The junction had 11 bases not matched to a gene; V was cut back by 4 bases and J by 7 bases. Germline CDR1 MNHEY, CDR2 SVGAGI. The CDR3 here is CASSFLGQGTANEQFF. The CDR3 nucleotides are TGTGCCAGCAGTTTCCTCGGACAGGGGACGGCAAATGAGCAGTTCTTC.

The V call is TRBV29-1, the J call TRBJ2-5; 14 nucleotides agree with TRBD2. The germline V gene encodes CDR1 SQVTM and CDR2 ANQGSEA. The CDR3 contains 15 residues. J lost 7 bases, V lost 2 bases, and 6 bases had no gene match. The CDR3 here is CSVEWGLAGEGTQYF. The CDR3, as DNA: TGCAGCGTTGAATGGGGACTAGCGGGAGAAGGGACCCAGTACTTC.

CDR3 amino acids: CASRIMDTQYF. In nucleotides, the CDR3 is TGTGCCAGCAGAATTATGGATACGCAGTATTTT. This chain uses TRBV27 with TRBJ2-3; D not resolved. The length of the CDR3 is 11 residues. With 6 bases removed from V and 6 bases from J, the gap between germline ends came to 7 bases. Germline assignment: CDR1 MNHEY and CDR2 SMNVEV (reference sequence).

J is TRBJ2-5 and V is TRBV6-5; no definite D call. The germline gives CDR1 MNHEY, CDR2 SVGAGI. Trimming removed 0 bases at V and 9 bases at J, with 11 bases between. The CDR3 covers 13 residues. The CDR3 reads CASSYSAQTAQYF. CDR3 sequence (DNA): TGTGCCAGCAGTTACTCGGCACAGACGGCCCAGTACTTC.

The chain carries TRBV5-4 and TRBJ1-1; the match to TRBD1 covers 7 bases. The CDR3 is made up of 16 amino acids. With 0 bases clipped from V and 1 base from J, the junction kept 6 bases outside the gene matches. The V gene's germline CDR1 is SGHNT and CDR2 YYREEE (reference sequence). This CDR3 is CASSLAKGAANTEAFF. The DNA for the CDR3 is TGTGCCAGCAGCTTGGCGAAGGGGGCCGCGAACACTGAAGCTTTCTTT. Together with reference TRBV5-4 and TRBJ1-1, the CDR3 gives the full variable domain: ETGVTQSPTHLIKTRGQQVTLRCSSQSGHNTVSWYQQALGQGPQFIFQYYREEENGRGNFPPRFSGLQFPNYSSELNVNALELDDSALYLCASSLAKGAANTEAFFGQGTRLTVV.

J is TRBJ2-7 and V is TRBV5-6; TRBD2 aligns across 14 bases. Trimming removed 3 bases from V and 7 bases from J; junction bases left unmatched: 6. The CDR3 has 15 residues. Germline lookup yields CDR1 SGHDT and CDR2 YYEEEE. The CDR3 region is CASSSGLAGVWEQYF. The CDR3 nucleotides read TGTGCCAGCAGCTCGGGACTAGCGGGAGTGTGGGAGCAGTACTTC. The complete variable domain, with remaining parts taken from reference TRBV5-6 and TRBJ2-7, reads DAGVTQSPTHLIKTRGQQVTLRCSPKSGHDTVSWYQQALGQGPQFIFQYYEEEERQRGNFPDRFSGHQFPNYSSELNVNALLLGDSALYLCASSSGLAGVWEQYFGPGTRLTVT.

This chain links TRBV5-4 with TRBJ2-3; 10 bases agree with TRBD2. The CDR3 spans 16 residues. CDR1 is SGHNT and CDR2 is YYREEE in the germline V gene (reference sequence). With 6 bases clipped from V and 6 bases from J, the junction kept 13 bases outside the gene matches. CDR3 bases: TGTGCCAGCACCGGCTGGGCTAGCGGGAGCATCGATACGCAGTATTTT. Translation: CASTGWASGSIDTQYF.

The CDR3 protein is CASYTENGYTF. The CDR3, as DNA: TGTGCCAGCTATACAGAGAATGGCTACACCTTC. The chain uses TRBV6-5 and TRBJ1-2; D gene unclear. Germline V lookup: CDR1 MNHEY, CDR2 SVGAGI. With 8 bases removed from V and 6 bases from J, the gap between germline ends came to 10 bases. The length of the CDR3 is 11 residues.

This chain connects TRBV11-3 to TRBJ1-2, with 7 bases that match TRBD1. The CDR3 covers 14 residues. Losses at the gene ends were 5 bases for V and 8 bases for J; bases not matched to a gene: 11. From germline, CDR1 is SGHNT and CDR2 YENEEA. As DNA, the CDR3 is TGTGCCAGCAGCGTTTCGGGGACAGTTAAAGGCTACACCTTC. Translated: CASSVSGTVKGYTF. Full variable domain (remainder filled in from reference TRBV11-3 and TRBJ1-2): EAGVVQSPRYKIIEKKQPVAFWCNPISGHNTLYWYLQNLGQGPELLIRYENEEAVDDSQLPKDRFSAERLKGVDSTLKIQPAELGDSAVYLCASSVSGTVKGYTFGSGTRLTVV.

The chain recombines TRBV28 with TRBJ1-1, with 7 bases that match TRBD1. The V segment lost 6 bases and the J segment 4 bases; nucleotides outside the gene matches: 5. Germline CDR1 MDHEN, CDR2 SYDVKM. This CDR3 has 13 amino acids. The CDR3 spells CASRRTGPTEAFF. The CDR3 coding sequence is TGTGCCAGCAGACGGACAGGACCCACTGAAGCTTTCTTT. The variable domain in full, completed from reference TRBV28 and TRBJ1-1, reads DVKVTQSSRYLVKRTGEKVFLECVQDMDHENMFWYRQDPGLGLRLIYFSYDVKMKEKGDIPEGYSVSREKKERFSLILESASTNQTSMYLCASRRTGPTEAFFGQGTRLTVV.

The chain is built from TRBV7-9 and TRBJ2-5; tentatively, D is TRBD1 (5 bases). V was cut by 4 bases and J by 1 base, with 13 bases left in between. The length of the CDR3 is 15 residues. CDR1 is SEHNR, CDR2 FQNEAQ, per germline (reference sequence). DNA for the CDR3: TGTGCCAGCAGCTGGGCAGTTGGGGCCCAAGAGACCCAGTACTTC. Amino acids: CASSWAVGAQETQYF. Using reference TRBV7-9 and TRBJ2-5 for the parts outside the CDR3, the full variable domain is DTGVSQNPRHKITKRGQNVTFRCDPISEHNRLYWYRQTLGQGPEFLTYFQNEAQLEKSRLLSDRFSAERPKGSFSTLEIQRTEQGDSAMYLCASSWAVGAQETQYFGPGTRLLVL.